Each of the 9 T cell receptor beta chains below was sequenced from the same sample in a study of control samples from healthy donors and cancer patients. TCRdb's table, derived via immunoSEQ multiplex PCR, lists solely in-frame clones and lacks some. The sample consists of over 150,000 clones, around 90% of them appearing once. The sequencing sample was made of blood. These receptors were collected from a woman aged 45 to 65 in good health.

This rearrangement joins TRBV5-4 to TRBJ2-5, with D perhaps TRBD2 (6 bases). CDR3 length: 16 residues. The V end lost 4 bases, the J end lost 1 base, and 17 bases lay between the germline ends. CDR1 is SGHNT, CDR2 YYREEE, per germline (reference sequence). CDR3 amino acids: CASSPVGGSGQETQYF. The DNA of the CDR3 is TGTGCCAGCAGCCCCGTGGGAGGCTCCGGCCAAGAGACCCAGTACTTC. Filled out from reference TRBV5-4 and TRBJ2-5, the complete variable domain reads ETGVTQSPTHLIKTRGQQVTLRCSSQSGHNTVSWYQQALGQGPQFIFQYYREEENGRGNFPPRFSGLQFPNYSSELNVNALELDDSALYLCASSPVGGSGQETQYFGPGTRLLVL.

The gene calls are TRBV4-2 and TRBJ2-7; 10 bases fit TRBD2. Per the germline V gene, CDR1 is LGHNA and CDR2 is YNFKEQ. After removal of 3 bases from V and 6 bases from J, the junction contained 14 bases not matched to a gene. This CDR3 has 17 amino acids. The CDR3 DNA reads as TGTGCCAGCAGCCAGGGGCAAGCGGGAGGGCAATCAACCGAGCAGTACTTC. This encodes CASSQGQAGGQSTEQYF.

The V call is TRBV10-3, the J call TRBJ2-1; D is ambiguous. This CDR3 is built from 11 residues. CDR1 ENHRY and CDR2 SYGVKD come from the germline V gene. Trimming stripped 6 bases from V and 8 bases from J, with 8 bases between. CDR3 in amino acids: CAISTDDEQFF. The CDR3 DNA sequence: TGTGCCATCAGCACCGATGATGAGCAGTTCTTC.

The rearrangement uses TRBV18 and TRBJ2-5; D remains unclear. CDR3 size: 12 residues. Trimming took off 3 bases at V and 0 bases at J, with 2 bases between the two ends. CDR1 is KGHSH and CDR2 is LQKENI in the germline V gene. The CDR3 is CASSPNQETQYF. CDR3 sequence (DNA): TGTGCCAGCTCACCGAACCAAGAGACCCAGTACTTC.

The rearrangement links TRBV7-2 to TRBJ2-2; 9 positions match TRBD2. The CDR3 consists of 18 residues. The ends lost 1 base at V and 7 bases at J; junction bases unmatched: 13. The germline gives CDR1 SGHTA, CDR2 FQGNSA. As DNA, the CDR3 is TGTGCCAGCAGCTTAGTGGGCGGTCTAGCGGGGAGAGGCGGGGAGCTGTTTTTT. Translation: CASSLVGGLAGRGGELFF.

With regard to this clone: One end of the junction varies from germline; a read error may be responsible. The chain employs TRBV7-7 and TRBJ2-2; TRBD2 matches 13 bases. The CDR3 spans 16 residues. Germline CDR1 is SSHAT and CDR2 is FNYEAQ (reference sequence). CDR3 sequence: CASSSTSGRATGELFF. Written as DNA, the CDR3 is TGTGCTAGCAGCTCCACTAGCGGGAGGGCCACCGGGGAGCTGTTTTTT.

The rearrangement uses TRBV28 and TRBJ1-2, with D hard to call. CDR1 and CDR2 (germline): MDHEN, SYDVKM. V shed 3 bases and J shed 1 base, with 15 bases lying between them. This CDR3 spans 16 amino acids. DNA of the CDR3: TGTGCCAGCAGTTTTCCCGAGGGAGGATTTAACTATGGCTACACCTTC. Translation gives CASSFPEGGFNYGYTF.

This chain links TRBV11-3 with TRBJ2-7; D may be TRBD1 (5 bases). In germline, CDR1 is SGHNT, CDR2 YENEEA. CDR3 size: 13 residues. The V and J ends lost 4 bases and 3 bases respectively, with 10 bases between them. CDR3 bases: TGTGCCAGCAGCTCGACAGACAGCTACGAGCAGTACTTC. It encodes CASSSTDSYEQYF.

This clone was found once. The V and J genes are TRBV11-2 and TRBJ2-3; maybe TRBD1 (6 bases). Looked up from germline, CDR1 is SGHAT and CDR2 is FQNNGV. The CDR3 length is 15 residues. V lost 2 bases to trimming and J lost 2 bases, with 11 bases between them. The CDR3 region has the DNA TGTGCCAGCAGCTTATTGGACAGCCACACAGATACGCAGTATTTT. Translating gives CASSLLDSHTDTQYF.